The 18 T cell receptor beta chains reported below all come from one sample, sequenced in a study of Ad26.COV2.S vaccination and SARS-CoV-2 variants. Stated treatment: some 20 received Ad26.COV2.S at low or high dose, single or two shots; roughly five received placebo; per-sample allocation not given. The study sampled participants on day 63 after the first vaccine or placebo injection. Assay used: immunoSEQ multiplex PCR; TCRdb lists only in-frame clones, some missing. The data show about 410,000 clones, 70% to 90% seen once. The sample was peripheral blood, taken in a trial of Ad26.COV2.S vaccine versus placebo. These receptors originate from a person aged 18-65 years who received the Ad26.COV2.S COVID-19 vaccine or a placebo.

Only a few counts were recorded for this clone. This chain links TRBV5-6 with TRBJ1-2, with D uncertain. The germline gives CDR1 SGHDT, CDR2 YYEEEE. Trimming shortened V by 4 bases and J by 8 bases, and 15 bases separated the two germline ends. The CDR3 loop spans 13 amino acids. CDR3 in DNA: TGTGCCAGCAGCCCCCCCGCTAATGGGGGCTACACCTTC. This sequence encodes CASSPPANGGYTF.

This clone appeared once. The chain links TRBV3-1 (or the pseudogene TRBV3-2) to TRBJ2-7, with D possibly matching TRBD1 (6 bases). The CDR3 loop spans 16 amino acids. V was cut by 2 bases and J by 3 bases, with 17 bases left in between. Germline V gene lookup returns CDR1 LGHDT and CDR2 YNNKEL (reference sequence). Here the CDR3 reads CASSQSTGSQGYEQYF. The DNA for the CDR3 is TGTGCCAGCAGCCAATCCACAGGGTCTCAGGGCTACGAGCAGTACTTC.

This chain links TRBV5-1 with TRBJ2-3; a possible D gene is TRBD1 (5 bases). Trimming took off 4 bases at V and 2 bases at J, with 11 bases between the two ends. There are 14 residues in the CDR3. Germline CDR1 is SGHRS and CDR2 is YFSETQ. The CDR3 region is CASSQGHPTDTQYF. The DNA of the CDR3 is TGCGCCAGCAGCCAAGGACACCCCACAGATACGCAGTATTTT.

The gene calls are TRBV2 and TRBJ2-7; possible D gene TRBD1, 6 bases. The germline V and J ends were trimmed by 6 bases and 5 bases, with 17 bases remaining between them. From germline, CDR1 is SNHLY and CDR2 FYNNEI. The CDR3 spans 14 residues. CDR3 coding DNA: TGTGCCAGCAGGGGGGACGTGGACAGCCACGAGCAGTACTTC. It translates to CASRGDVDSHEQYF.

This chain uses TRBV19 with TRBJ1-1, with D perhaps TRBD1 (5 bases). Trimming stripped 0 bases from V and 6 bases from J, with 11 bases between. The germline V gene encodes CDR1 LNHDA and CDR2 SQIVND (reference sequence). There are 14 residues in the CDR3. In DNA form, the CDR3 reads TGTGCCAGTAGTATAGATGAGGGGCGGGCTGAAGCTTTCTTT. This sequence encodes CASSIDEGRAEAFF.

The chain recombines TRBV9 with TRBJ2-7, with D perhaps being TRBD1 or TRBD2 (5 bases each). The CDR3 spans 16 residues. Germline values: CDR1 SGDLS, CDR2 YYNGEE. V was cut by 6 bases and J by 3 bases, with 22 bases left in between. CDR3 sequence reads: CASTPGPTAGSYEQYF. CDR3 nucleotides: TGTGCCAGCACCCCCGGGCCAACAGCAGGGAGCTACGAGCAGTACTTC.

The rearrangement uses TRBV2 and TRBJ1-1; D ambiguous. The CDR3 has 16 residues. Trimming removed 3 bases at V and 0 bases at J, with 14 bases between. Germline V gives CDR1 SNHLY, CDR2 FYNNEI. The DNA for the CDR3 is TGTGCCAGCAGTGATGAAGGGCAGGAAATGAACACTGAAGCTTTCTTT. Translating it yields CASSDEGQEMNTEAFF.

The chain recombines TRBV27 with TRBJ1-2; perhaps TRBD1 as D (6 bases). V was clipped by 3 bases and J by 4 bases, with 21 bases between them. The germline V gene has CDR1 MNHEY and CDR2 SMNVEV (reference sequence). The CDR3 contains 17 residues. CDR3 sequence (DNA): TGTGCCAGCAGTTTCTCCTCCGGGGGGCAGACACTCTATGGCTACACCTTC. Its protein is CASSFSSGGQTLYGYTF.

This clone turned up a few times. The CDR3 spells CASSRGWRGSGGRTGELFF. DNA for the CDR3: TGTGCCAGCAGCCGGGGGTGGCGCGGTAGCGGGGGGCGTACCGGGGAGCTGTTTTTT. The genes are TRBV3-1 (or the pseudogene TRBV3-2) and TRBJ2-2; 10 bases map to TRBD2. This CDR3 spans 19 amino acids. The trim removed 4 bases at V and 5 bases at J, leaving 16 bases unmatched. Germline CDR1 LGHDT, CDR2 YNNKEL (reference sequence).

The chain is built from TRBV5-4 and TRBJ2-3; 8 bases map to TRBD1. Germline V gives CDR1 SGHNT, CDR2 YYREEE (reference sequence). The CDR3 is 16 amino acids. The ends lost 0 bases at V and 1 base at J; junction bases unmatched: 4. The CDR3 sequence is CASSLGPTGGTDTQYF. CDR3 in DNA: TGTGCCAGCAGCTTGGGGCCGACAGGGGGCACAGATACGCAGTATTTT.

The V call is TRBV3-1 (or the pseudogene TRBV3-2), the J call TRBJ2-1; 9 nucleotides agree with TRBD2. Germline CDR1 is LGHDT and CDR2 is YNNKEL (reference sequence). The CDR3 contains 16 residues. V was clipped by 1 base and J by 5 bases; unmatched bases: 6. The CDR3 here is CASSQAQRGVDNEQFF. CDR3 DNA: TGTGCCAGCAGCCAAGCTCAGCGGGGGGTTGACAATGAGCAGTTCTTC.

The rearrangement links TRBV5-6 to TRBJ2-2; TRBD2 might be the D (5 bases). Per the germline V gene, CDR1 is SGHDT and CDR2 is YYEEEE. V was trimmed by 2 bases and J by 5 bases, leaving 19 bases between them. This CDR3 is built from 17 residues. In DNA, the CDR3 is TGTGCCAGCAGCTTTCCCCCGACGAGGGAAGTAACCGGGGAGCTGTTTTTT. Its protein product is CASSFPPTREVTGELFF.

This sequence joins TRBV7-6 and TRBJ1-2; 10 nucleotides line up with TRBD1. The junction had 5 bases not matched to a gene; V was cut back by 3 bases and J by 4 bases. Germline V CDR1 and CDR2: SGHVS, FNYEAQ. This CDR3 comprises 15 residues. Written as DNA, the CDR3 is TGTGCCAGCAGCTTGGGACAGGGGACGGGCTATGGCTACACCTTC. Its protein is CASSLGQGTGYGYTF.

This chain joins TRBV5-1 and TRBJ2-3, with TRBD2 matching 8 bases. V lost 2 bases and J lost 2; bases outside the gene matches: 4. Germline lookup yields CDR1 SGHRS and CDR2 YFSETQ. This CDR3 comprises 15 residues. The CDR3 region has the DNA TGCGCCAGCAGCTTTAGCGGGGTTACCACAGATACGCAGTATTTT. Translated, it gives CASSFSGVTTDTQYF. Combining the CDR3 with reference TRBV5-1 and TRBJ2-3 gives the whole variable domain KAGVTQTPRYLIKTRGQQVTLSCSPISGHRSVSWYQQTPGQGLQFLFEYFSETQRNKGNFPGRFSGRQFSNSRSEMNVSTLELGDSALYLCASSFSGVTTDTQYFGPGTRLTVL.

This sequence joins TRBV6-5 and TRBJ2-2, with TRBD2 identical over 7 bases. The CDR3 is 15 residues long. CDR1 is MNHEY, CDR2 SVGAGI, per germline. The trim removed 7 bases at V and 3 bases at J, leaving 8 bases unmatched. In nucleotides, the CDR3 is TGTGCCAGCATATCCCTAGCGGACCACACCGGGGAGCTGTTTTTT. Its translation is CASISLADHTGELFF.

V usage is TRBV24-1 and J usage is TRBJ2-1; the match to TRBD1 covers 7 bases. CDR3 length equals 16 residues. The germline CDR1 and CDR2 sequences are KGHDR and SFDVKD. J lost 3 bases, V lost 4 bases, and 8 bases had no gene match. CDR3 sequence (DNA): TGTGCCACCAGTGAGACAGGGAGCCGGGACTACAATGAGCAGTTCTTC. This codes for CATSETGSRDYNEQFF.

CDR3 residues: CASSEGRDSTQYF. The DNA of the CDR3 is TGTGCCAGCAGTGAAGGGAGGGACTCTACGCAGTATTTT. This sequence joins TRBV6-1 and TRBJ2-3; D may be TRBD2 (6 bases). This CDR3 comprises 13 residues. V lost 1 base to trimming and J lost 8 bases, with 10 bases between them. The germline V gene has CDR1 MNHNS and CDR2 SASEGT.

The chain has TRBV7-8 and TRBJ1-1; D gene unclear. CDR3 size: 19 residues. Germline CDR1 SGHVS, CDR2 FQNEAQ. V was shortened by 1 base and J by 0 bases, with 21 bases between the two germline ends. The CDR3 sequence is CASSLEGFLLPLLNTEAFF. CDR3 DNA sequence: TGTGCCAGCAGCTTAGAAGGGTTTTTACTACCGCTTTTGAACACTGAAGCTTTCTTT.